One and the same sample provided the 20 T cell receptor beta chains below, sequenced in a study of PD-1 blockade in classical Hodgkin lymphoma. Following autologous stem cell transplantation, relapse occurred in every patient, and exposure to brentuximab vedotin varied. Data came from immunoSEQ multiplex PCR; TCRdb stores just in-frame clones and leaves some out. Of about 40,000 clones listed, about 70% were seen once; the top ten hold 12% to 15%. The sequenced sample was peripheral blood mononuclear cells (PBMCs), obtained before the second cycle of nivolumab. The receptors derive from a human donor with classical Hodgkin lymphoma.

The chain recombines TRBV6-5 with TRBJ1-1, with D unresolved. V dropped 2 bases and J dropped 2 bases, with 6 bases sitting between them. Germline CDR1 is MNHEY and CDR2 is SVGAGI. There are 13 residues in the CDR3. As DNA, the CDR3 is TGTGCCAGCAGTTACGTACCCAACACTGAAGCTTTCTTT. Encoded protein: CASSYVPNTEAFF.

This chain links TRBV9 with TRBJ2-7; D not certain. Trimming removed 4 bases from V and 0 bases from J, with 11 bases in between. Germline loops: CDR1 SGDLS, CDR2 YYNGEE. The CDR3 contains 14 residues. This chain's CDR3 is CASSPRSSSYEQYF. The CDR3 coding sequence is TGTGCCAGCAGCCCTCGTAGTTCCTCCTACGAGCAGTACTTC.

The CDR3 region has the DNA TGTGCCAGCAGCTTTATCTTGGCGGGGGGCCGTTCGCAGTATTTT. Protein sequence: CASSFILAGGRSQYF. The chain is built from TRBV7-9 and TRBJ2-3, with 8 positions matching TRBD2. Germline V gene data show CDR1 as SEHNR and CDR2 as FQNEAQ (reference sequence). J lost 10 bases, V lost 3 bases, and 12 bases had no gene match. The CDR3 is 15 residues long. The complete variable domain, with remaining parts taken from reference TRBV7-9 and TRBJ2-3, reads DTGVSQNPRHKITKRGQNVTFRCDPISEHNRLYWYRQTLGQGPEFLTYFQNEAQLEKSRLLSDRFSAERPKGSFSTLEIQRTEQGDSAMYLCASSFILAGGRSQYFGPGTRLTVL.

V and J are TRBV5-6 and TRBJ2-7; D unresolved. This CDR3 region has 11 residues. V lost 3 bases to trimming and J lost 0 bases, with 1 base between them. The germline V gene has CDR1 SGHDT and CDR2 YYEEEE. The chain's CDR3 is CASSSSYEQYF. The CDR3 coding sequence is TGTGCCAGCAGCTCCTCCTACGAGCAGTACTTC.

The chain has TRBV19 and TRBJ1-5; the D gene is possibly TRBD1 (5 bases). The germline V gene encodes CDR1 LNHDA and CDR2 SQIVND (reference sequence). V was shortened by 6 bases and J by 4 bases, with 10 bases between the two germline ends. The CDR3 runs 13 residues. CDR3 amino acids: CASRDTSNQPQHF. The CDR3 DNA reads as TGTGCCAGTAGGGACACTTCTAATCAGCCCCAGCATTTT.

V gene TRBV15 combines with J gene TRBJ2-4; possible D gene TRBD1, 6 bases. V lost 4 bases and J lost 0, with 16 bases in between. This CDR3 is 17 amino acids long. The germline V gene encodes CDR1 LNHNV and CDR2 YYDKDF (reference sequence). The CDR3 protein is CATSNLAGTIAKNIQYF. CDR3 nucleotides: TGTGCCACCAGCAACTTAGCCGGGACAATAGCCAAAAACATTCAGTACTTC. Full variable domain (remainder filled in from reference TRBV15 and TRBJ2-4): DAMVIQNPRYQVTQFGKPVTLSCSQTLNHNVMYWYQQKSSQAPKLLFHYYDKDFNNEADTPDNFQSRRPNTSFCFLDIRSPGLGDTAMYLCATSNLAGTIAKNIQYFGAGTRLSVL.

The rearrangement joins TRBV7-9 to TRBJ2-2; unclear D gene. Trimming left V 4 bases short and J 16 bases short, with 16 bases between. This CDR3 region has 12 residues. Germline V CDR1 and CDR2: SEHNR, FQNEAQ (reference sequence). CDR3 protein: CASSSKADRRFF. The CDR3 nucleotides read TGTGCCAGCAGCTCTAAGGCCGACCGCAGGTTTTTT.

This chain uses TRBV2 with TRBJ1-1, with D tentatively TRBD1 (6 bases). CDR3 length: 17 residues. Trimming removed 2 bases from V and 4 bases from J, with 20 bases in between. CDR1 is SNHLY and CDR2 is FYNNEI in the germline V gene. DNA of the CDR3: TGTGCCAGCAGTGAAAACTTCCATCGGGGGGCTGGCACTGAAGCTTTCTTT. Its protein product is CASSENFHRGAGTEAFF.

The chain carries TRBV2 and TRBJ2-4, with 10 bases identical to TRBD1. With V trimmed by 6 bases and J by 0 bases, 11 bases remained unmatched. Germline V gene data show CDR1 as SNHLY and CDR2 as FYNNEI. The CDR3 runs 18 residues. CDR3 loop: CASSPTGQGSLAKNIQYF. DNA of the CDR3: TGTGCCAGCAGCCCGACGGGACAGGGGAGTTTAGCCAAAAACATTCAGTACTTC.

This chain uses TRBV18 with TRBJ1-1; TRBD1 aligns across 9 bases. Germline V gives CDR1 KGHSH, CDR2 LQKENI. The ends lost 3 bases at V and 0 bases at J; junction bases unmatched: 8. This CDR3 has 17 amino acids. The CDR3: CASSPRPGTGMNTEAFF. CDR3 DNA: TGTGCCAGCTCACCTCGTCCCGGGACAGGGATGAACACTGAAGCTTTCTTT.

The chain uses TRBV9 and TRBJ2-3; D is undetermined. The CDR3 is made up of 16 amino acids. The V gene's germline CDR1 is SGDLS and CDR2 YYNGEE. Deletions cut 0 bases from V and 2 bases from J, with 13 bases between. CDR3 DNA: TGTGCCAGCAGCGTAGGAACTAACCCAACCACAGATACGCAGTATTTT. This gives the protein CASSVGTNPTTDTQYF.

V is TRBV7-2 and J is TRBJ1-2; D uncertain. Germline V gives CDR1 SGHTA, CDR2 FQGNSA. The CDR3 has 12 residues. Trimming removed 8 bases from V and 7 bases from J, with 14 bases in between. CDR3 region: CASGREVSGYTF. The CDR3 bases are TGTGCCAGCGGGAGGGAAGTAAGTGGCTACACCTTC.

V is TRBV12-5 and J is TRBJ2-7, with D possibly TRBD1 on 5 matching bases. The CDR3 has 15 residues. Between the trimmed V and J ends, which lost 0 bases and 0 bases, there was a span of 9 bases. The germline CDR1 and CDR2 sequences are LGHNT and FRNRAP. The DNA for the CDR3 is TGTGCTAGTGGTTTGGTACTTGGGGCCTCCTACGAGCAGTACTTC. It yields the protein CASGLVLGASYEQYF.

The chain links TRBV19 to TRBJ2-1, with 7 bases that match TRBD2. Losses at the gene ends were 7 bases for V and 2 bases for J; bases not matched to a gene: 8. Germline CDR1 is LNHDA and CDR2 is SQIVND (reference sequence). There are 15 residues in the CDR3. The CDR3 loop is CASTQAGYTYNEQFF. Written as DNA, the CDR3 is TGTGCCAGTACGCAAGCGGGGTACACCTACAATGAGCAGTTCTTC.

The rearrangement links TRBV7-7 to TRBJ1-5; D uncertain. The CDR3 consists of 15 residues. CDR1 and CDR2 (germline): SSHAT, FNYEAQ (reference sequence). Trimming took 3 bases from V and 4 from J, leaving 13 bases between them. In nucleotides, the CDR3 is TGTGCCAGCAGCTTCGTCCAGCGGCCTAATCAGCCCCAGCATTTT. Encoded protein: CASSFVQRPNQPQHF.

This clone turned up a few times. The CDR3 DNA reads TGTGCCCTCAAAGGGGCCCTGAACACTGAAGCTTTCTTT. Residues: CALKGALNTEAFF. This rearrangement joins TRBV28 to TRBJ1-1, with D maybe TRBD1 (5 bases). The CDR3 has 13 residues. Germline V gene sequence: CDR1 MDHEN, CDR2 SYDVKM. Trimming cost V 11 bases and J 0 bases, with 13 bases left between them.

The V call is TRBV9, the J call TRBJ2-3; 12 bases match TRBD2. Trimming cost V 4 bases and J 4 bases; bases outside gene matches: 7. CDR3 length equals 16 residues. CDR1 is SGDLS, CDR2 YYNGEE, per germline. The CDR3, as DNA: TGTGCCAGCAGCTATGATCTAGCGGGGGGGGCAGATACGCAGTATTTT. Protein product: CASSYDLAGGADTQYF.

V and J are TRBV6-5 and TRBJ2-5, with D tentatively TRBD1 (5 bases). V gave up 2 bases and J gave up 3 bases, with 10 bases separating them. This CDR3 is built from 14 residues. CDR1 and CDR2 (germline): MNHEY, SVGAGI. CDR3 coding DNA: TGTGCCAGCAGTTACCTAGGGGCAAAAGAGACCCAGTACTTC. Translated, it gives CASSYLGAKETQYF.

A note on this clone: This CDR3 is also generated by other DNA sequences in the sample. The chain has TRBV9 and TRBJ1-1; 11 nucleotides align to TRBD1. The length of the CDR3 is 16 residues. The V segment lost 0 bases and the J segment 4 bases; nucleotides outside the gene matches: 5. Germline V lookup: CDR1 SGDLS, CDR2 YYNGEE. CDR3 in amino acids: CASSVGDRGRGTEAFF. The CDR3 region has the DNA TGTGCCAGCAGCGTAGGGGACAGGGGGAGAGGCACTGAAGCTTTCTTT.

The chain is built from TRBV7-9 and TRBJ2-3; TRBD1 matches at 10 bases. Germline CDR1 SEHNR, CDR2 FQNEAQ (reference sequence). The CDR3 extends over 14 amino acids. J lost 2 bases, V lost 11 bases, and 7 bases had no gene match. For the CDR3, the DNA is TGTGCCGCAGAGGACAGGGGGAACACAGATACGCAGTATTTT. Residues: CAAEDRGNTDTQYF.